The present TCR beta chain was sequenced within a study of blood T cells in healthy people across ages. Background on the study: Template switching picked up about one barcoded beta molecule for each two T cells. Findings of the study overall: Unsorted PBMCs blocked a conclusive comparison of naive and antigen-experienced cells.

Remarks on this clonotype: Its antigen is unidentified.

For the second PCR, which ran for roughly 6 to 12 cycles, a sample-barcoded 5' primer and a J-beta primer mix were used. Through a template-switch adaptor with 12 random nucleotides, each cDNA molecule received a tag. No fewer than 3 million CDR3-containing paired-end reads came from each sample. TCRdb ran MiXCR on the 5' RACE reads and lists one entry per CDR3 protein. The sample has about 970,000 distinct CDR3 sequences; roughly half are singletons. Trimming took 8 bases from V and 1 from J, leaving 12 bases between them. The length of the CDR3 is 13 residues. The germline gives CDR1 SGHTA, CDR2 FQGNSA.

Sequenced material: blood. The sequence came from a woman in her fifties or sixties in good health. The rearrangement uses TRBV7-2 and TRBJ2-7; D is ambiguous. The CDR3 bases are TGTGCCAGCGCCCTTCTCCAATCCTACGAGCAGTACTTC. Its protein product is CASALLQSYEQYF.